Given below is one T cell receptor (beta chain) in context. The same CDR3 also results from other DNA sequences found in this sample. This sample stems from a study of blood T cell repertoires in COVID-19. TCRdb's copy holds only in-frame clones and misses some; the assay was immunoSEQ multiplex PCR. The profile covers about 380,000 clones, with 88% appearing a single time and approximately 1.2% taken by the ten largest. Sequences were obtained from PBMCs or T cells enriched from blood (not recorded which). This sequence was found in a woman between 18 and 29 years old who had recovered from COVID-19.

CDR3 region: CASRRQGAGNTIYF. In DNA form, the CDR3 reads TGTGCCAGCAGGAGACAGGGGGCTGGAAACACCATATATTTT. The chain carries TRBV6-5 and TRBJ1-3, with TRBD1 matching 9 bases. The ends lost 6 bases at V and 2 bases at J; junction bases unmatched: 2. This CDR3 is 14 amino acids long. From germline, CDR1 is MNHEY and CDR2 SVGAGI.